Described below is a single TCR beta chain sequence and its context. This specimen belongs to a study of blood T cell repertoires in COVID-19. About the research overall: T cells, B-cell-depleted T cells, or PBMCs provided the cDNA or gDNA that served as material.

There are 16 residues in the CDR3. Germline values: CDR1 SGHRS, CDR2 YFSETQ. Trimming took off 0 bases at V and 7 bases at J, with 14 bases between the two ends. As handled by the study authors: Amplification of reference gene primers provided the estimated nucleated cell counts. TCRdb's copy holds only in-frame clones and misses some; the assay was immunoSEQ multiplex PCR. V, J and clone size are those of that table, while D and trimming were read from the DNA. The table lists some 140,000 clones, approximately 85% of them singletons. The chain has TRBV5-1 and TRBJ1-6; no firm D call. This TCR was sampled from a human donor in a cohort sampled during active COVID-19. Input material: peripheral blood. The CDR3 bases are TGCGCCAGCAGCTTGGCCGAGCAGCGCGGCAATTCACCCCTCCACTTT. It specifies CASSLAEQRGNSPLHF.